This T cell receptor (beta chain) was retrieved from a study of blood T cell repertoires in COVID-19. Repertoires were generated with immunoSEQ multiplex PCR, while TCRdb's copy carries only in-frame clones and drops some. Here the sample spans about 260,000 clones, about 87% being singletons. The CDR3 has 16 residues. V lost 4 bases and J lost 3; bases outside the gene matches: 9. The clonotype was recovered from a woman between 45 and 65 years old with acute or convalescent COVID-19. This rearrangement joins TRBV5-3 to TRBJ2-1; 8 nucleotides align to TRBD1. TRBV5-3 counts as an open reading frame of uncertain function. What was sequenced was peripheral blood. The CDR3 protein is CARSAPGTGYYNEQFF. CDR3 DNA sequence: TGTGCCAGAAGCGCTCCCGGGACAGGATACTACAATGAGCAGTTCTTC.